This is a list of T cell receptor beta chains from one sample in a study of T cells in Graves' hyperthyroidism and ophthalmopathy. TCRdb recomputed calls from the multiplex PCR reads with MiXCR, one row per CDR3 protein. The repertoire holds about 400,000 distinct CDR3 sequences, with about 15% as singletons. Sequencing was carried out using blood. The receptors come from a woman in her 30s with Graves' hyperthyroidism. Each CDR3 is given with its conserved first and last residue. D genes are given only for firm matches. Not every row has a clone size; where given, it reads once, few, many or a size class.

CDR3 DNA	CDR3 protein	J gene	V gene	D gene	clone size
TGTGCCAGCAGGACCGACGGGCCCTACGAGCAGTACTTC	CASRTDGPYEQYF	TRBJ2-7	TRBV11-2	-	-
TGCAGCGCAGATTACTCTGGGGCCGACGTCCTGACTTTC	CSADYSGADVLTF	TRBJ2-6	TRBV29-1	-	-
TGTGCCAGCAGTCGAAGACAGGGGGCAGGTGAGCAGTTCTTC	CASSRRQGAGEQFF	TRBJ2-1	TRBV6-1	TRBD1	-
TGTGCCAGGGGTTCCAATGAGCAGTTCTTC	CARGSNEQFF	TRBJ2-1	TRBV2	-	many
TGCAGCGTTCCAAAGGGGGCCTACTATGGCTACACCTTC	CSVPKGAYYGYTF	TRBJ1-2	TRBV29-1	TRBD1	-
TGTGCCAGCAGCCACCCGCGGACAGGCCCGAGCACAGATACGCAGTATTTT	CASSHPRTGPSTDTQYF	TRBJ2-3	TRBV3-1	TRBD1	many
TGTGCCAGCAGCTCCAGGAGCTCCTACAATGAGCAGTTCTTC	CASSSRSSYNEQFF	TRBJ2-1	TRBV7-2	-	many
TGTGCCAGCAGCGAGGGGGGACTAGCTTACGAGCAGTACTTC	CASSEGGLAYEQYF	TRBJ2-7	TRBV9	TRBD2	few
TGTGCCCTGCGGGGGGGGAACACAGATACGCAGTATTTT	CALRGGNTDTQYF	TRBJ2-3	TRBV12-3/TRBV12-4	TRBD2	-
TGTGCCAGCACTCCGGGACTAGCAGATACGCAGTATTTT	CASTPGLADTQYF	TRBJ2-3	TRBV2	TRBD2	many
TGTGCCAGCAGCGACAAGAAGGGTACAGATACGCAGTATTTT	CASSDKKGTDTQYF	TRBJ2-3	TRBV2	-	many
TGCGCCAGCAGTGAGTTCTCAGGGGTTCAGCCCCAGCATTTT	CASSEFSGVQPQHF	TRBJ1-5	TRBV10-1	-	-
TGTGCCAGCAGTTTGAGACTAGCGGGAGTATCAGTGCAGTTCTTC	CASSLRLAGVSVQFF	TRBJ2-1	TRBV27	TRBD2	many
TGCGCCAGCAGCGGTCCACAGGGAGCCAATGAGCAGTTCTTC	CASSGPQGANEQFF	TRBJ2-1	TRBV5-1	-	many
TGTGCCAGCAGCTTAGGGGCGGACCGATCCTCCTACGAGCAGTACTTC	CASSLGADRSSYEQYF	TRBJ2-7	TRBV11-2	-	many
TGTGCCAGCAGTTGGGGACTAGCCAAAAACATTCAGTACTTC	CASSWGLAKNIQYF	TRBJ2-4	TRBV28	-	many
TGTGCCAGCAGCAAAGCCGGGGGTTACACTGAAGCTTTCTTT	CASSKAGGYTEAFF	TRBJ1-1	TRBV28	-	once
TGTGCCAGCAGCCTCCGGACTAGCGGGAGATCAGATACGCAGTATTTT	CASSLRTSGRSDTQYF	TRBJ2-3	TRBV9	TRBD2	-
TGCAGCGTTGAAGTGGGGACTGGGAATGAGCAGTTCTTC	CSVEVGTGNEQFF	TRBJ2-1	TRBV29-1	-	few
TGCGCCACACTCTCGGCGTCGGGGATAGGCTCCTACAATGAGCAGTTCTTC	CATLSASGIGSYNEQFF	TRBJ2-1	TRBV10-2	-	-
TGTGCCAGCAGCTTCGGGACAGAGGCCTCCTACGAGCAGTACTTC	CASSFGTEASYEQYF	TRBJ2-7	TRBV27	TRBD1	few
TGTGCCTGGAGGCTTGGGCGAGCCGAGCCTAGACGAATCAATGAGCAGTTCTTC	CAWRLGRAEPRRINEQFF	TRBJ2-1	TRBV30	-	many
TGCGCCAGCAGCCTGATGGGACAGGTCATAATTTCACCCCTCCACTTT	CASSLMGQVIISPLHF	TRBJ1-6	TRBV5-1	TRBD1	few
TGCAGCGTTGCCCCAGGGTTGTCGGGCTACGAGCAGTACTTC	CSVAPGLSGYEQYF	TRBJ2-7	TRBV29-1	-	-
TGCAGCGTTGGGTCGGGTGATCAGCCCCAGCATTTT	CSVGSGDQPQHF	TRBJ1-5	TRBV29-1	-	-
TGTGCCAGCAGTTTAAATGGACAGGCCTGGGCCCAGCATTTT	CASSLNGQAWAQHF	TRBJ1-5	TRBV27	TRBD1	-
TGTGCCAGCAGTTCCCGACTGAGGGCCATTTACGAGCAGTACTTC	CASSSRLRAIYEQYF	TRBJ2-7	TRBV28	-	-
TGTGCCAGCAGCATCGGGACAGGTACCTACAATGAGCAGTTCTTC	CASSIGTGTYNEQFF	TRBJ2-1	TRBV7-8	TRBD1	many
TGTGCCAGCAGCCCCGACAGTGGTACTGAAGCTTTCTTT	CASSPDSGTEAFF	TRBJ1-1	TRBV3-1	-	many
TGTGCCAGCTCACCCGGGGACAGGGACTCCTACGAGCAGTACTTC	CASSPGDRDSYEQYF	TRBJ2-7	TRBV18	TRBD1	few
TGTGCCAGCAAAGACGGGGGTAGCTCCTACAATGAGCAGTTCTTC	CASKDGGSSYNEQFF	TRBJ2-1	TRBV7-8	-	many
TGTGCCACCAGTGATTACAGGGGTCCCACAGATACGCAGTATTTT	CATSDYRGPTDTQYF	TRBJ2-3	TRBV24-1	TRBD1	few
TGCGCCAGCAGCTTGCAGCTAGCCCCCGGCGGGAATGAGCAGTTCTTC	CASSLQLAPGGNEQFF	TRBJ2-1	TRBV5-1	-	few
TGTGCCAGCAGTGACGGGTCAACCAGAAATGAAAAACTGTTTTTT	CASSDGSTRNEKLFF	TRBJ1-4	TRBV2	-	few
TGTGCCAGCAGCGCCTTCCTGAGGGGTAATAATTCACCCCTCCACTTT	CASSAFLRGNNSPLHF	TRBJ1-6	TRBV9	-	few
TGTGCCAGCAGCTTAGAGGCCGGACAGGGGACCCTGAACACTGAAGCTTTCTTT	CASSLEAGQGTLNTEAFF	TRBJ1-1	TRBV11-2	TRBD1	many
TGCGCCAGCAGCGTCCGGGACCCAAGCACAGATACGCAGTATTTT	CASSVRDPSTDTQYF	TRBJ2-3	TRBV5-1	-	-
TGTGCCAGCAGTTTAGGGGGTAGGGGGACCTACGAGCAGTACTTC	CASSLGGRGTYEQYF	TRBJ2-7	TRBV27	-	many
TGCGCCAGCAGCTTGGAGAATATGCAGTATTTT	CASSLENMQYF	TRBJ2-3	TRBV5-1	-	-
TGTGCCAGCAGTTACGATGGCGGGAGGGCGAATGAGCAGTTCTTC	CASSYDGGRANEQFF	TRBJ2-1	TRBV6-7	TRBD2	many
TGTGCCACCAGCAGTGACGGCCTCTACAATGAGCAGTTCTTC	CATSSDGLYNEQFF	TRBJ2-1	TRBV15	-	few
TGTGCCACCAGTGACCCCGGCCGGACACCAGCTACCCAAGAGACCCAGTACTTC	CATSDPGRTPATQETQYF	TRBJ2-5	TRBV24-1	-	many
TGTGCCAGCAGTTGGACAGGGGACTACGAGCAGTACTTC	CASSWTGDYEQYF	TRBJ2-7	TRBV6-1	TRBD1	many
TGTGCCAGTAGTATTTTGGGGGCACAGAACACTGAAGCTTTCTTT	CASSILGAQNTEAFF	TRBJ1-1	TRBV19	-	few
TGCGCCAGCAGTAAGCGAGGTGGGAAAACCGAGCAGTACTTC	CASSKRGGKTEQYF	TRBJ2-7	TRBV10-1	-	few
TGCAGCGTTACTAGCGGGATGAACACCGGGGAGCTGTTTTTT	CSVTSGMNTGELFF	TRBJ2-2	TRBV29-1	TRBD2	-
TGTGCCAGCAGTCCCACGAGGGGGCGGGGGTCACAAGAGACCCAGTACTTC	CASSPTRGRGSQETQYF	TRBJ2-5	TRBV27	-	few
TGTGCCAGCTCACCAGCACCCTCCTATAATTCACCCCTCCACTTT	CASSPAPSYNSPLHF	TRBJ1-6	TRBV18	-	many
TGTGCCAGCAGTTCGACTAGCGGGAGGGCCGGGGAGTACTTC	CASSSTSGRAGEYF	TRBJ2-5	TRBV28	TRBD2	many
TGTGCCAGCAGTTTACCCGGGACTAATTCCTACGAGCAGTACTTC	CASSLPGTNSYEQYF	TRBJ2-7	TRBV28	TRBD2	few
TGTGCCAGCATGTATAGGATCTACAATGAGCAGTTCTTC	CASMYRIYNEQFF	TRBJ2-1	TRBV2	-	many
TGTGCCACCAGTAAGATAGGGCAGTCGTATGAAAAACTGTTTTTT	CATSKIGQSYEKLFF	TRBJ1-4	TRBV15	-	-
TGTGCCAGCTCTCCCCTGGAGGGGGCGAGGTCTGGGGCCAACGTCCTGACTTTC	CASSPLEGARSGANVLTF	TRBJ2-6	TRBV18	-	-
TGTGCCAGCAGTTTAATCGGGAGGGCAAACTACAATGAGCAGTTCTTC	CASSLIGRANYNEQFF	TRBJ2-1	TRBV27	TRBD2	many
TGTGCCAGCAGTTTATGGGGGTTGGACTATGGCTACACCTTC	CASSLWGLDYGYTF	TRBJ1-2	TRBV12-3/TRBV12-4	-	many